These 19 T cell receptor beta chains came from one sample sequenced in a study of vaccination effects on CD4 cells after COVID-19. An approximately 10-day culture period preceded the isolation of CD4+ T cells. Two doses of BNT162b2 or mRNA-1273 vaccine were administered to participants. For these TCRs, the target antigens are not known. Produced via immunoSEQ multiplex PCR; TCRdb's table is partial and in-frame only. Among tens of thousands of clones, approximately 80% were seen once, and the ten largest hold more than 2%. Sample: CD4+ T cells from PBMCs cultured without peptide, taken after COVID-19 vaccination. The receptors were gathered from a human donor who received a COVID-19 vaccine.

In this sample, this clone turned up a few times. V gene TRBV6-2 or TRBV6-3 combines with J gene TRBJ1-1; no clear D. CDR1 and CDR2 from the germline V gene are MNHEY and SVGEGT. The CDR3 runs to 13 residues. Trimming removed 2 bases from V and 0 bases from J, with 4 bases in between. The CDR3 region has the DNA TGTGCCAGCAGTTACCAGTTGAACACTGAAGCTTTCTTT. As protein: CASSYQLNTEAFF.

This clone occurred a few times. The genes are TRBV27 and TRBJ1-2; TRBD1 agrees at 12 bases. After removal of 8 bases from V and 5 bases from J, the junction contained 12 bases not matched to a gene. Germline-derived CDR1 and CDR2 are MNHEY and SMNVEV (reference sequence). The CDR3 is 16 amino acids. CDR3 bases: TGTGCCAGCCTACATTGGGGGACAGGGGGCAGGTATGGCTACACCTTC. It specifies CASLHWGTGGRYGYTF.

This clone was counted only a few times. The rearrangement links TRBV12-3 or TRBV12-4 to TRBJ1-2; 8 bases agree with TRBD1. V lost 6 bases to trimming and J lost 8 bases; unmatched junction nucleotides: 5. CDR3 length equals 12 residues. CDR3 amino acids: CASRTGAAGYTF. In DNA form, the CDR3 reads TGTGCCAGCAGGACAGGGGCCGCGGGCTACACCTTC.

The V call is TRBV28, the J call TRBJ2-2; D is unclear. Germline V gene lookup returns CDR1 MDHEN and CDR2 SYDVKM. Trimming removed 8 bases at V and 5 bases at J, with 9 bases between. CDR3 size: 12 residues. The CDR3 nucleotides are TGTGCCAGCGGGGAAGGGACCGGGGAGCTGTTTTTT. Translation gives CASGEGTGELFF.

This clone has more than one count but fewer than ten. The gene calls are TRBV19 and TRBJ1-4; no reliable D call. V was pared by 10 bases and J by 0 bases, with 12 bases between. The germline V gene encodes CDR1 LNHDA and CDR2 SQIVND (reference sequence). The CDR3 extends over 14 amino acids. The CDR3 coding sequence is TGTGCCACTTCGACGGACGCAACTAATGAAAAACTGTTTTTT. Translated: CATSTDATNEKLFF.

The genes are TRBV5-6 and TRBJ1-2; 10 nucleotides align to TRBD1. This CDR3 contains 14 residues. Trimming took 3 bases from V and 8 from J; bases not matched to a gene: 7. Germline values: CDR1 SGHDT, CDR2 YYEEEE. The CDR3 DNA reads as TGTGCCAGCAGCTCCGGGACAGGGGAGATCGGCTACACCTTC. It codes for CASSSGTGEIGYTF.

The V and J genes are TRBV2 and TRBJ1-1; 7 bases map to TRBD1. Losses at the gene ends were 3 bases for V and 1 base for J; bases not matched to a gene: 5. Per the germline V gene, CDR1 is SNHLY and CDR2 is FYNNEI. The CDR3 extends over 15 amino acids. CDR3 coding DNA: TGTGCCAGCAGTGACGCCGGGACAGCGAACACTGAAGCTTTCTTT. The encoded protein is CASSDAGTANTEAFF.

This clone was counted only a few times. This chain uses TRBV4-1 with TRBJ1-6; D possibly corresponds to TRBD1 (5 bases). The germline V gene has CDR1 MGHRA and CDR2 YSYEKL. The CDR3 is 18 residues long. V gave up 6 bases and J gave up 5 bases, with 23 bases separating them. CDR3 DNA sequence: TGCGCCAGCAGAAACCCGGGACCATCTTCGAAGGATAATTCACCCCTCCACTTT. Protein sequence: CASRNPGPSSKDNSPLHF.

The chain combines TRBV19 with TRBJ2-2; 9 nucleotides align to TRBD1. Trimming took 2 bases from V and 0 from J; bases not matched to a gene: 4. Germline CDR1 and CDR2: LNHDA and SQIVND (reference sequence). CDR3 size: 17 residues. CDR3 loop: CASSITGQGSNTGELFF. CDR3 DNA sequence: TGTGCCAGTAGTATAACTGGACAGGGGTCGAACACCGGGGAGCTGTTTTTT.

The chain employs TRBV7-9 and TRBJ1-4; D not certain. V lost 2 bases, J lost 3 bases, and 10 bases lay in between. The CDR3 runs to 15 residues. Germline CDR1 is SEHNR and CDR2 is FQNEAQ (reference sequence). CDR3 amino acids: CASSLHARPNEKLFF. The CDR3 DNA follows: TGTGCCAGCAGCTTACATGCTAGGCCTAATGAAAAACTGTTTTTT.

V gene TRBV25-1 combines with J gene TRBJ2-1, with 12 bases matching TRBD2. Per germline, CDR1 MGHDK and CDR2 SYGVNS. The CDR3 is 15 amino acids. The V segment lost 3 bases and the J segment 7 bases; nucleotides outside the gene matches: 4. CDR3 region: CASSEPGTSGNEQFF. The CDR3 nucleotides are TGTGCCAGCAGTGAGCCGGGGACTAGCGGGAATGAGCAGTTCTTC.

The chain couples TRBV24-1 to TRBJ2-4; D might be TRBD2 (5 bases). V lost 5 bases and J lost 1, with 8 bases in between. Germline V gene lookup returns CDR1 KGHDR and CDR2 SFDVKD. The CDR3 loop spans 14 amino acids. CDR3 residues: CATSASGAKNIQYF. The DNA for the CDR3 is TGTGCCACCAGTGCCTCGGGGGCCAAAAACATTCAGTACTTC.

Only one count was recorded for this clone. This rearrangement joins TRBV7-2 to TRBJ2-7; tentatively, D is TRBD1 (6 bases). Germline V gives CDR1 SGHTA, CDR2 FQGNSA. The CDR3 extends over 15 amino acids. V was pared by 0 bases and J by 4 bases, with 13 bases between. CDR3 sequence: CASSLARGRPYEQYV. For the CDR3, the DNA is TGTGCCAGCAGCTTAGCCAGGGGCCGGCCTTACGAGCAGTACGTC.

The chain uses TRBV19 and TRBJ1-2; TRBD1 aligns across 11 bases. Per the germline V gene, CDR1 is LNHDA and CDR2 is SQIVND (reference sequence). With 7 bases clipped from V and 4 bases from J, the junction kept 5 bases outside the gene matches. This CDR3 region has 14 residues. In DNA, the CDR3 is TGTGCCAGTAAGGGGACAGGGGGTTCCTATGGCTACACCTTC. It specifies CASKGTGGSYGYTF.

The chain couples TRBV5-1 to TRBJ2-5, with D perhaps matching TRBD1 (5 bases). The germline V gene has CDR1 SGHRS and CDR2 YFSETQ. The V end was cut by 0 bases, the J end by 5 bases, with 11 bases between. CDR3 length equals 14 residues. The CDR3 region has the DNA TGCGCCAGCAGCTTGGTTCAGGGTTCGGAGACCCAGTACTTC. Amino acids: CASSLVQGSETQYF.

The V call is TRBV5-6, the J call TRBJ1-6; TRBD1 matches 7 bases. CDR3 size: 15 residues. The junction had 3 bases not matched to a gene; V was cut back by 3 bases and J by 3 bases. Per the germline V gene, CDR1 is SGHDT and CDR2 is YYEEEE. DNA of the CDR3: TGTGCCAGCAGCTATAGACAGGGCTATAATTCACCCCTCCACTTT. Translation: CASSYRQGYNSPLHF.

The gene calls are TRBV6-6 and TRBJ2-3, with 9 bases identical to TRBD1. Germline CDR1 reads MNHNY; CDR2 reads SVGAGI (reference sequence). Losses at the gene ends were 2 bases for V and 4 bases for J; bases not matched to a gene: 7. This CDR3 region has 16 residues. CDR3 DNA sequence: TGTGCCAGCAGTTACACAGGGGGCACGAACGCAGATACGCAGTATTTT. Encoded protein: CASSYTGGTNADTQYF.

The V call is TRBV24-1, the J call TRBJ2-5; a possible D gene is TRBD2 (5 bases). The V gene's germline CDR1 is KGHDR and CDR2 SFDVKD. V lost 3 bases and J 1 base, leaving 8 bases between the germline ends. The CDR3 has 14 residues. CDR3 coding DNA: TGTGCCACCAGTGATCCTCGGGGCCAAGAGACCCAGTACTTC. Amino acids: CATSDPRGQETQYF.

V is TRBV2 and J is TRBJ2-2; D may correspond to TRBD1 or TRBD2 (6 bases each). This CDR3 contains 14 residues. V was clipped by 4 bases and J by 7 bases, with 13 bases between them. The germline CDR1 and CDR2 sequences are SNHLY and FYNNEI. The CDR3 spells CASSASRGHGELFF. In nucleotides, the CDR3 is TGTGCCAGCAGTGCAAGCCGGGGGCACGGGGAGCTGTTTTTT. Complete variable domain (other parts from reference TRBV2 and TRBJ2-2): EPEVTQTPSHQVTQMGQEVILRCVPISNHLYFYWYRQILGQKVEFLVSFYNNEISEKSEIFDDQFSVERPDGSNFTLKIRSTKLEDSAMYFCASSASRGHGELFFGEGSRLTVL.